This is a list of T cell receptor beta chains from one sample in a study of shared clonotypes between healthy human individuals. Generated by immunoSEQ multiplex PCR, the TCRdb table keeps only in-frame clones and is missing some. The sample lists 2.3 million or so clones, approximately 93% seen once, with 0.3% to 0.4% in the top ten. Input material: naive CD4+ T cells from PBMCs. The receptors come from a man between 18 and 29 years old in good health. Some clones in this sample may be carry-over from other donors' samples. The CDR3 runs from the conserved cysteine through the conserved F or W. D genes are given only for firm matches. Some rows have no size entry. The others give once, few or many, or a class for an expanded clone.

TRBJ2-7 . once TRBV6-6 CASSRPPETYEQYF TGTGCCAGCAGCAGACCTCCGGAAACCTACGAGCAGTACTTC
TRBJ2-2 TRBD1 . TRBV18 CASSPRTGKTNTGELFF TGTGCCAGCTCACCCAGGACAGGGAAGACGAACACCGGGGAGCTGTTTTTT
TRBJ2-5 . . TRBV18 CASSPLGYQETQYF TGTGCCAGCTCACCACTCGGGTACCAAGAGACCCAGTACTTC
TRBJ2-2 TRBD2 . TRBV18 CASSRLADNTGELFF TGTGCCAGCTCACGACTAGCGGATAACACCGGGGAGCTGTTTTTT
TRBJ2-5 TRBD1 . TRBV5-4 CASSQRDRGRQETQYF TGTGCCAGCAGCCAGAGAGACAGGGGGCGTCAAGAGACCCAGTACTTC
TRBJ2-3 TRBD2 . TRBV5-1 CASSLAIQAGSTDTQYF TGCGCCAGCAGCTTGGCGATACAAGCGGGAAGCACAGATACGCAGTATTTT
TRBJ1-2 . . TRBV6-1 CASSLPGPPDYGYTF TGTGCCAGCAGTCTTCCGGGACCGCCGGACTATGGCTACACCTTC
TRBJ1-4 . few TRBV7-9 CASSPLVATNEKLFF TGTGCCAGCAGCCCCCTAGTTGCAACTAATGAAAAACTGTTTTTT
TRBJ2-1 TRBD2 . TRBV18 CASSGIQSGSSYNEQFF TGTGCCAGCTCAGGAATACAAAGCGGGAGTTCCTACAATGAGCAGTTCTTC
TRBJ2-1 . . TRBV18 CASSPSKYDEQFF TGTGCCAGCTCACCGTCCAAGTACGATGAGCAGTTCTTC
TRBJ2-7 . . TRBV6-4 CASSDEVAYEQYF TGTGCCAGCAGTGATGAGGTTGCCTACGAGCAGTACTTC
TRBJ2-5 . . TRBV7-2 CASSLNGAPLQETQYF TGTGCCAGCAGCTTAAACGGGGCGCCCCTCCAAGAGACCCAGTACTTC
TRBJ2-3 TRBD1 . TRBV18 CASSPPGQGRDTQYF TGTGCCAGCTCACCCCCGGGACAGGGTCGGGATACGCAGTATTTT
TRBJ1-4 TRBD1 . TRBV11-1 CASSSGQGRETNEKLFF TGTGCCAGCAGCTCGGGACAGGGTCGTGAAACTAATGAAAAACTGTTTTTT
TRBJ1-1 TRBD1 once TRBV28 CASSYLLRTGKNTEAFF TGTGCCAGCAGTTATCTACTCCGGACAGGCAAGAACACTGAAGCTTTCTTT
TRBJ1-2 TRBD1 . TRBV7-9 CASSLENRGRYGYTF TGTGCCAGCAGCTTAGAGAACAGGGGACGCTATGGCTACACCTTC
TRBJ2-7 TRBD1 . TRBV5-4 CASSLGPQTGGKNEQYF TGTGCCAGCAGCTTGGGCCCTCAGACAGGGGGTAAAAACGAGCAGTACTTC
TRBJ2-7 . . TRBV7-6 CASSLFVGTRGSYEQYF TGTGCCAGCAGCTTGTTCGTCGGGACAAGAGGATCCTACGAGCAGTACTTC
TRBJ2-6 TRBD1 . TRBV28 CASSPSGQTSGANVLTF TGTGCCAGCAGTCCCTCGGGACAGACTTCTGGGGCCAACGTCCTGACTTTC
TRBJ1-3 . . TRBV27 CASTSMGGALWGNTIYF TGTGCCAGCACCTCTATGGGGGGGGCTTTATGGGGAAACACCATATATTTT
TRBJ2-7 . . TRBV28 CASTNSQSSYEQYF TGTGCCAGCACCAACAGTCAGAGCTCCTACGAGCAGTACTTC
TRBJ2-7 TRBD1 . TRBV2 CASSGAGTGAYEQYF TGTGCCAGCAGTGGGGCCGGGACAGGGGCATACGAGCAGTACTTC
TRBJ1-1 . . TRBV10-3 CAISDSPNTEAFF TGTGCCATCAGTGACAGCCCGAACACTGAAGCTTTCTTT
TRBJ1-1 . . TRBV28 CASSGGQTPKAFF TGTGCCAGCAGTGGAGGACAGACCCCTAAGGCTTTCTTT
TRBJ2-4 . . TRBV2 CASRRAANIQYF TGTGCCAGCCGGAGGGCAGCAAACATTCAGTACTTC
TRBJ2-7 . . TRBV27 CASSFQFAPEQYF TGTGCCAGCAGTTTTCAATTTGCACCGGAGCAGTACTTC
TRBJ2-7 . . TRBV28 CASSFGSTYEQYF TGTGCCAGCAGTTTTGGGAGCACCTACGAGCAGTACTTC
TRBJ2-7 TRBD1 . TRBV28 CASSPYRQGANEQYF TGTGCCAGCAGTCCCTACCGACAGGGGGCCAACGAGCAGTACTTC
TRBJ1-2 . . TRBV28 CASSLRYGYTF TGTGCCAGCAGTCTGCGCTATGGCTACACCTTC
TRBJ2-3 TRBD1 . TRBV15 CATSLRTGWDLTDTQYF TGTGCCACCAGCCTCCGGACAGGGTGGGACCTCACAGATACGCAGTATTTT
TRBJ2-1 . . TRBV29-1 CSLANRNEQFF TGCAGCTTAGCGAATCGGAATGAGCAGTTCTTC
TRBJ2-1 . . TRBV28 CASSLGPGNEQFF TGTGCCAGCAGTTTGGGGCCGGGGAATGAGCAGTTCTTC
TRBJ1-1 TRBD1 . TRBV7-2 CASSVRQGYTEAFF TGTGCCAGCAGCGTTAGACAGGGCTACACTGAAGCTTTCTTT
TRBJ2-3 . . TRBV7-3 CASSRGQHTDTQYF TGTGCCAGCAGCCGGGGACAACACACAGATACGCAGTATTTT
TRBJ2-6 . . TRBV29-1 CSVEFSGMSGANVLTF TGCAGCGTTGAATTTTCAGGGATGAGCGGGGCCAACGTCCTGACTTTC
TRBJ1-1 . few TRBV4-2 CASSQVLGQTDTEAFF TGTGCCAGCAGCCAGGTTTTAGGACAGACAGACACTGAAGCTTTCTTT
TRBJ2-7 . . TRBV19 CASSRYPSARVDEQYF TGTGCCAGTAGTCGATACCCAAGCGCGCGTGTGGACGAGCAGTACTTC
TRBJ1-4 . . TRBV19 CASSPTATNEKLFF TGTGCCAGTAGCCCGACGGCAACTAATGAAAAACTGTTTTTT
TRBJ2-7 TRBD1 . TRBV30 CAWSVGTGPYEQYF TGTGCCTGGAGTGTAGGGACAGGACCCTACGAGCAGTACTTC
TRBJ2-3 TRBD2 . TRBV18 CASSLLAASTDTQYF TGTGCCAGCTCACTACTAGCGGCTAGCACAGATACGCAGTATTTT
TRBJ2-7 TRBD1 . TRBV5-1 CASSLTGTANSYEQYF TGCGCCAGCAGCTTGACAGGGACAGCGAACTCCTACGAGCAGTACTTC
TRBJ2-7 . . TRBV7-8 CASSFNIYEQYF TGTGCCAGCAGCTTTAATATCTACGAGCAGTACTTC